The 8 T cell receptor beta chains below all came from one sample that was sequenced in a study. The sorted Tregs were CD4+CD25+CD127-/low cells. TCRdb reanalysed the 5' RACE reads using MiXCR and keeps one entry per CDR3 protein. The data show roughly 60,000 distinct CDR3 sequences, roughly 25% seen once. The sequenced sample consisted of tumor-infiltrating Tregs sorted from the breast tumor. These receptor sequences come from a female donor with breast cancer.

Notes on this clonotype: The CDR3 carries no conserved terminal phenylalanine or tryptophan, so it likely arises from a read error. The chain carries TRBV4-2 and TRBJ2-7; D perhaps matches TRBD2 (6 bases). Germline lookup yields CDR1 LGHNA and CDR2 YNFKEQ. The CDR3 extends over 13 amino acids. Trimming pared 5 bases from V and 6 bases from J, leaving 14 bases between. The CDR3 sequence: CASSRHSGCEQYL. Here the CDR3 DNA reads TGTGCCAGCAGCAGACATAGCGGCTGCGAGCAGTACCTC.

In this sample, this clonotype turned up many times. This chain links TRBV6-5 with TRBJ2-1, with D unclear. V lost 2 bases to trimming and J lost 0 bases, with 8 bases between them. Per the germline V gene, CDR1 is MNHEY and CDR2 is SVGAGI. The CDR3 totals 15 residues. CDR3 region: CASSYQPSSYNEQFF. The DNA for the CDR3 is TGTGCCAGCAGTTACCAACCCAGCTCCTACAATGAGCAGTTCTTC.

This clonotype has at least ten counts. The V gene is TRBV2, the J gene TRBJ1-2, with D tentatively TRBD1 (5 bases). V lost 6 bases and J lost 10, with 15 bases in between. Germline-derived CDR1 and CDR2 are SNHLY and FYNNEI. CDR3 length equals 12 residues. In nucleotides, the CDR3 is TGTGCCAGCAGCCTGACGGGGGAGGTCTACACCTTC. Protein sequence: CASSLTGEVYTF.

This clonotype came up many times. CDR3 amino acids: CASSSGHEGTQYF. The DNA for the CDR3 is TGTGCCAGCAGTTCGGGACATGAAGGGACCCAGTACTTC. The genes are TRBV6-5 and TRBJ2-5, with TRBD1 as a possible D gene (6 bases). Germline V lookup: CDR1 MNHEY, CDR2 SVGAGI. The CDR3 length is 13 residues. Trimming cost V 4 bases and J 7 bases, with 13 bases left between them.

About this clonotype: The junction departs from the called germline gene at one end, perhaps through a read error. The gene calls are TRBV12-3 or TRBV12-4 and TRBJ2-3; D possibly corresponds to TRBD1 (7 bases). This CDR3 contains 17 residues. The CDR3 bases are TGTGCCAGCAGTTTCTCGGCAGGGGGGCCTAGCACAAATACGCAGTATTTT. It is translated as CASSFSAGGPSTNTQYF.

Worth noting for this clonotype: A read error is possible here, since a much larger clone lies one base away. The chain carries TRBV4-1 and TRBJ1-4; no clear D. The CDR3 is 14 amino acids. Trimming removed 0 bases from V and 6 bases from J, with 8 bases in between. Germline CDR1 and CDR2: MGHRA and YSYEKL. CDR3 region: CASSQEQNHEKLFF. The CDR3 region has the DNA TGCGCCAGCAGCCAAGAACAGAATCATGAAAAACTGTTTTTT.

This clonotype was seen a few times. This chain links TRBV6-1 with TRBJ2-1, with D tentatively TRBD1 (6 bases). The CDR3 runs 15 residues. In germline, CDR1 is MNHNS, CDR2 SASEGT. V dropped 7 bases and J dropped 4 bases, with 17 bases sitting between them. The CDR3 region has the DNA TGTGCCAGCACCTCCCTAGGGGGTGGATACAATGAGCAGTTCTTC. Translating it yields CASTSLGGGYNEQFF.

The chain joins TRBV28 to TRBJ1-5; a possible D gene is TRBD1 (5 bases). This CDR3 contains 16 residues. V gave up 1 base and J gave up 1 base, with 11 bases separating them. Germline V CDR1 and CDR2: MDHEN, SYDVKM. The CDR3 region has the DNA TGTGCCAGCAGTTTATCGGGGGGATGGAGCAATCAGCCCCAGCATTTT. Encoded protein: CASSLSGGWSNQPQHF.